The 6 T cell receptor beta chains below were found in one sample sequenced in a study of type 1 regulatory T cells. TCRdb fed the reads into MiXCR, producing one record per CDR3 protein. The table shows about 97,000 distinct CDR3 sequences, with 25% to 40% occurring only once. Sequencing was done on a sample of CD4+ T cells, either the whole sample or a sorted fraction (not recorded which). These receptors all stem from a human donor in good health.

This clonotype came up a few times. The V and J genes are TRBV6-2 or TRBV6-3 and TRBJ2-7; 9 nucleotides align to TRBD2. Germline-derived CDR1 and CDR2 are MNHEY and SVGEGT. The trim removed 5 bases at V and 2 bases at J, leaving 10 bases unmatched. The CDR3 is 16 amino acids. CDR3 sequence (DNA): TGTGCCAGCAGTCCCGCCGGACTAGCGCGACCCTACGAGCAGTACTTC. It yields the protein CASSPAGLARPYEQYF.

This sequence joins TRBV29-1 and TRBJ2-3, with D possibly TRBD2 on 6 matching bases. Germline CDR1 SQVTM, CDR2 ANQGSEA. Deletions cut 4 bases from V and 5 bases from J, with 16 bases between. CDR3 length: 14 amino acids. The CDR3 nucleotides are TGCAGCGTTGCAACTAGCTCGTCAAGAGATACGCAGTATTTT. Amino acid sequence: CSVATSSSRDTQYF.

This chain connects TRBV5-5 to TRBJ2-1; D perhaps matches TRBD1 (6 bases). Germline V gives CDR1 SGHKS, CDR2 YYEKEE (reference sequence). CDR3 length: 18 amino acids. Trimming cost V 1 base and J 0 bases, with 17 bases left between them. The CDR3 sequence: CASSLSRLGGTSYNEQFF. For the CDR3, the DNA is TGTGCCAGCAGCTTGTCTAGGTTAGGGGGTACCTCCTACAATGAGCAGTTCTTC.

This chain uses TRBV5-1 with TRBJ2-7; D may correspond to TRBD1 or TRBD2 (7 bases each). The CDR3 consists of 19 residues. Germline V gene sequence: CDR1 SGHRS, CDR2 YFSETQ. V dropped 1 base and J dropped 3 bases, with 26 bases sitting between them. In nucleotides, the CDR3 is TGCGCCAGCAGCTTGTCCCCAGGGGGGGTGTCCCTTGTGCGCTACGAGCAGTACTTC. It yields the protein CASSLSPGGVSLVRYEQYF.

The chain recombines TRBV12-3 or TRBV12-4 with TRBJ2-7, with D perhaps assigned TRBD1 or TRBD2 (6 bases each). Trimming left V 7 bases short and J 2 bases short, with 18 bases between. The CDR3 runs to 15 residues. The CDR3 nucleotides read TGTGCCAGCATAGGGGGGCTAGCGTCAACCTACGAGCAGTACTTC. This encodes CASIGGLASTYEQYF.

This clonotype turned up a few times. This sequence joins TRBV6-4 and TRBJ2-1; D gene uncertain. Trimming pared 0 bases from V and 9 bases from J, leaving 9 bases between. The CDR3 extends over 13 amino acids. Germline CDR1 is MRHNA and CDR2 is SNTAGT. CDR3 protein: CASSDSWRGEQFF. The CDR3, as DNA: TGTGCCAGCAGTGACTCTTGGCGCGGTGAGCAGTTCTTC.